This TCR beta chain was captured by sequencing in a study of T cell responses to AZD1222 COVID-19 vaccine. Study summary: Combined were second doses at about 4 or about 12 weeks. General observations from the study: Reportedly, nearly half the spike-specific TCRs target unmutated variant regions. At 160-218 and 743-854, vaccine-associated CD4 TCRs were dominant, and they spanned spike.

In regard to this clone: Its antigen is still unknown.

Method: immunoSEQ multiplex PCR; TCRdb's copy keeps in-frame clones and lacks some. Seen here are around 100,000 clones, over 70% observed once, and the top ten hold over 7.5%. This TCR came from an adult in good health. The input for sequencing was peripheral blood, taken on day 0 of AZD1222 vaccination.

The chain's CDR3 is CASSPDREGYTF. The DNA of the CDR3 is TGTGCCAGCTCACCAGATCGGGAAGGCTACACCTTC. The chain couples TRBV18 to TRBJ1-2; unclear D gene. The CDR3 covers 12 residues. CDR1 is KGHSH and CDR2 is LQKENI in the germline V gene. The V end lost 2 bases, the J end lost 8 bases, and 9 bases lay between the germline ends. The whole variable domain, remainder taken from reference TRBV18 and TRBJ1-2, is NAGVMQNPRHLVRRRGQEARLRCSPMKGHSHVYWYRQLPEEGLKFMVYLQKENIIDESGMPKERFSAEFPKEGPSILRIQQVVRGDSAAYFCASSPDREGYTFGSGTRLTVV.